Sequencing of this TCR beta chain was carried out in a study of blood T cell repertoires in COVID-19. Trimming removed 2 bases at V and 1 base at J, with 11 bases between. This CDR3 is built from 16 residues. CDR1 is KGHSH and CDR2 is LQKENI in the germline V gene. Some clones are missing from TCRdb's copy, which holds only in-frame ones; the method was immunoSEQ multiplex PCR. The repertoire holds around 120,000 clones, just over 70% seen once, with more than 0.75% in the top ten. The sequence came from a human donor with acute or convalescent COVID-19. The donor label of this sample is uncertain. The chain recombines TRBV18 with TRBJ1-4; D might be TRBD1 (6 bases). Sequencing was done on a sample of peripheral blood. The CDR3 nucleotides are TGTGCCAGCTCACCAAACTCACAGGGAACTAATGAAAAACTGTTTTTT. Its translation is CASSPNSQGTNEKLFF.